This TCR beta chain was found in a study of T cell responses to AZD1222 COVID-19 vaccine. Using immunoSEQ multiplex PCR, the repertoire was profiled, and TCRdb retains in-frame clones only, with some absent. The sample carries about 110,000 clones, nearly 90% recorded once. This clone was counted between two and nine times. No antigen is known for it. The V gene's germline CDR1 is WSHSY and CDR2 SAAADI. The CDR3 contains 15 residues. With V trimmed by 7 bases and J by 4 bases, 9 bases remained unmatched. Study observations and caveats: Just a handful of AZD1222 recipients were seropositive at baseline. Most donors were white British, females outnumbered males, and clonal diversity was possibly underestimated. The peak T cell response came first, and repertoires were sampled only after it.

The rearrangement uses TRBV10-2 and TRBJ1-4, with TRBD1 matching over 7 bases. The TCR originated in an adult who received the AZD1222 COVID-19 vaccine. The specimen was peripheral blood, collected 28 days after the second AZD1222 dose. CDR3 coding DNA: TGCGCCAGCACCCCAGGGGGACGGAGTAATGAAAAACTGTTTTTT. Translated: CASTPGGRSNEKLFF.